These 6 T cell receptor beta chains came from one sample sequenced in a study of T cells in women clearing cervical HPV infection. Produced via immunoSEQ multiplex PCR; TCRdb's table is partial and in-frame only. This repertoire includes 28,000 or so clones. Sequenced material: blood buffy coat. Source of these receptors: a woman aged 18-70 years with a cervical HPV16 infection that either progressed to CIN3+ or cleared (not recorded which).

Comment on this clone: The sequence runs out 3 residues before the end of the CDR3; the remainder is reconstructed from the germline J gene. J is TRBJ2-2 and V is TRBV19; the D gene could be TRBD1 or TRBD2 (5 bases each). V lost 3 bases, J lost 7 bases, and 12 bases lay in between. The CDR3 covers 14 residues. Germline CDR1 and CDR2: LNHDA and SQIVND (reference sequence). The CDR3 sequence is CASSIEGRGGELFF. CDR3 bases read: TGTGCCAGTAGTATTGAGGGGCGCGGCGGGGAG.

In the case of this clone: The missing CDR3 end, 3 residues past where the read stops, is filled in from the germline J gene. The chain joins TRBV19 to TRBJ2-3, with D hard to call. This CDR3 contains 14 residues. CDR1 is LNHDA, CDR2 SQIVND, per germline (reference sequence). The V end was cut by 5 bases, the J end by 5 bases, with 14 bases between. The part of the CDR3 DNA that was read is TGTGCCAGTAGTTTTCGACTCCCCGGAGATACG. It encodes CASSFRLPGDT. The whole CDR3 protein is CASSFRLPGDTQYF.

On this clone: The read ends 3 residues early relative to the CDR3; the germline J gene fills the gap. The chain couples TRBV20-1 to TRBJ1-4; unclear D gene. The CDR3 sequence is 13 residues long. V was trimmed by 0 bases and J by 8 bases, leaving 10 bases between them. The germline V gene encodes CDR1 DFQATT and CDR2 SNEGSKA (reference sequence). The DNA read from the CDR3 is TGCAGTGCTAGAGAAGGGTTAGAGGAAAAA. It is translated as CSAREGLEEK. The whole CDR3 sequence is CSAREGLEEKLFF.

As for this clone: The read is 3 residues too short to cover the CDR3 end, so that end is filled in from the germline J gene. This sequence joins TRBV7-2 and TRBJ2-5; tentatively, D is TRBD2 (6 bases). The germline V gene has CDR1 SGHTA and CDR2 FQGNSA. The V gene lost 5 bases and the J gene lost 1 base, with 14 bases spanning the gap. The CDR3 contains 15 residues. The CDR3: CASSPGLYVQETQYF. The CDR3 DNA, read in part, is TGTGCCAGCAGCCCTGGACTATACGTCCAAGAGACC.

Of note for this clone: The read stops 3 residues short of the end of the CDR3; the missing end is completed from the germline J gene. This chain uses TRBV20-1 with TRBJ1-5; 7 positions agree with TRBD1. The CDR3 length is 16 residues. Germline values: CDR1 DFQATT, CDR2 SNEGSKA (reference sequence). The V gene end was trimmed by 1 base and the J gene end by 2 bases; junction bases not matched to a gene: 8. The sequenced part of the CDR3 DNA is TGCAGTGCTAGAGGACAGGGTGGTTATCGCAATCAGCCC. Encoded protein: CSARGQGGYRNQP. The entire CDR3 sequence reads CSARGQGGYRNQPQHF.

Notes on this clone: The missing CDR3 end, 3 residues past where the read stops, is filled in from the germline J gene. This chain joins TRBV7-9 and TRBJ1-1; possibly TRBD1 for D (5 bases). Germline V lookup: CDR1 SEHNR, CDR2 FQNEAQ (reference sequence). This CDR3 is 14 amino acids long. V lost 2 bases and J lost 4, with 11 bases in between. The CDR3 sequence: CASSLNRRGTEAFF. The DNA read from the CDR3 is TGTGCCAGCAGCTTAAATAGAAGGGGCACTGAA.